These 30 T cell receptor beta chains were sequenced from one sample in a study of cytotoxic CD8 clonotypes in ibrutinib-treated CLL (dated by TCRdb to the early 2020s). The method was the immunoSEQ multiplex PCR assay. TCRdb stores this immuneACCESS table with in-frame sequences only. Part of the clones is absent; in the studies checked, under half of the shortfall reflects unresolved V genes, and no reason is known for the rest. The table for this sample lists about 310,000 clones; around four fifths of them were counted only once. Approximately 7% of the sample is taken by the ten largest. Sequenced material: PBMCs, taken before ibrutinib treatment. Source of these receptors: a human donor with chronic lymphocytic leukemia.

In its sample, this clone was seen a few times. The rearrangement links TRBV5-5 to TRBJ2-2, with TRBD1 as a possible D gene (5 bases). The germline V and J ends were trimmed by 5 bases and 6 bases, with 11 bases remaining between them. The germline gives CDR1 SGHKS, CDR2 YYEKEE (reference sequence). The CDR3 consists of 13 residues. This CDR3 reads CASRTIQAGELFF. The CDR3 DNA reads TGTGCCAGCAGAACGATACAGGCCGGGGAGCTGTTTTTT.

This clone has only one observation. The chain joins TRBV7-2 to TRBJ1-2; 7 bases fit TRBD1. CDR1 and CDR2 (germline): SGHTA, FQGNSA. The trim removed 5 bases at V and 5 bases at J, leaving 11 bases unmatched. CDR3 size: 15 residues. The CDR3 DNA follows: TGTGCCAGCAGCGAGACACCGGGACAGACTTATGGCTACACCTTC. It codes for CASSETPGQTYGYTF.

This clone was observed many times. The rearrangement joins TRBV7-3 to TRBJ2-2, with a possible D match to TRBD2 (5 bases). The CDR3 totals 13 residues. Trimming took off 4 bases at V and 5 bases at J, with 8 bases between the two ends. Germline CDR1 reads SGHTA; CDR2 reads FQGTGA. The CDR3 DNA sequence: TGTGCCAGCAGCTCAGGAGGAACCGGGGAGCTGTTTTTT. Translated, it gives CASSSGGTGELFF.

For the CDR3, the DNA is TGTGCCAGCACCTCTTACAGAGGAATCTACAATGAGCAGTTCTTC. Its translation is CASTSYRGIYNEQFF. The chain couples TRBV6-5 to TRBJ2-1, with D unresolved. Trimming took 7 bases from V and 3 from J, leaving 16 bases between them. CDR1 and CDR2 from the germline V gene are MNHEY and SVGAGI. The CDR3 covers 15 residues.

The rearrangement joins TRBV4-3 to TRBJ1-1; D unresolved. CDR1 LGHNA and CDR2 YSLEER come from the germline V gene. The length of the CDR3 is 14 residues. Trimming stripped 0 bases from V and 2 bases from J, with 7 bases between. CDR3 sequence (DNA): TGCGCCAGCAGCCAAGATCAAGGTAACACTGAAGCTTTCTTT. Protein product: CASSQDQGNTEAFF.

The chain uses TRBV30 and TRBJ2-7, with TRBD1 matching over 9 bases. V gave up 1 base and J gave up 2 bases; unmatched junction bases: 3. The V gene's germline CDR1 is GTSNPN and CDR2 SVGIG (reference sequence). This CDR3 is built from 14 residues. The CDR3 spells CAWSDRGLAYEQYF. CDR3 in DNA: TGTGCCTGGAGTGACAGGGGGCTTGCCTACGAGCAGTACTTC.

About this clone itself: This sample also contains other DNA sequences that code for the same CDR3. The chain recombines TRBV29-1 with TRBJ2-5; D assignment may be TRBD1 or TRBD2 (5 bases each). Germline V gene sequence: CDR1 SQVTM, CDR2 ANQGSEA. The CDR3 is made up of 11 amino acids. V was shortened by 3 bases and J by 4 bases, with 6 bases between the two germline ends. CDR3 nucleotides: TGCAGCGTTGAGAGGGGAGAGACCCAGTACTTC. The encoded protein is CSVERGETQYF. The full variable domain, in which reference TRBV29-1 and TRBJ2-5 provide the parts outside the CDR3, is SAVISQKPSRDICQRGTSLTIQCQVDSQVTMMFWYRQQPGQSLTLIATANQGSEATYESGFVIDKFPISRPNLTFSTLTVSNMSPEDSSIYLCSVERGETQYFGPGTRLLVL.

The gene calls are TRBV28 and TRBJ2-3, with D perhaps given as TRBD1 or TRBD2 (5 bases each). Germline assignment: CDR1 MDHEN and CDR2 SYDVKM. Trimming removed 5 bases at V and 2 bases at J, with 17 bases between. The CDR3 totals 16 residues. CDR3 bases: TGTGCCAGCAGTGCCGGGAAGACCGGACACACAGATACGCAGTATTTT. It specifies CASSAGKTGHTDTQYF.

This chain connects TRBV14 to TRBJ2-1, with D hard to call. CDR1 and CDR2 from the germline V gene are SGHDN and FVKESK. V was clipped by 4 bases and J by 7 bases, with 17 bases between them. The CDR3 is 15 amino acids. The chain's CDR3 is CASSPFVTPGNEQFF. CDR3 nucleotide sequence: TGTGCCAGCAGCCCGTTTGTGACTCCCGGAAATGAGCAGTTCTTC.

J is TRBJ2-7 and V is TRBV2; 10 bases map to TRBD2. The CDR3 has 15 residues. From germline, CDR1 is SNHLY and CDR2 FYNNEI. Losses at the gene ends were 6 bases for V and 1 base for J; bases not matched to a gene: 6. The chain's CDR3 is CASRRTSGKSYEQYF. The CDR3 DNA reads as TGTGCCAGCAGGAGGACTAGCGGCAAATCCTACGAGCAGTACTTC.

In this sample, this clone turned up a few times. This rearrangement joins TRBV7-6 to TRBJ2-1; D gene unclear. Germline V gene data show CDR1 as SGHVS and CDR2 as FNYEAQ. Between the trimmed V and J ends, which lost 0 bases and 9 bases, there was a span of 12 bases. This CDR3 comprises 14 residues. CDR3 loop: CASSLALVDTEQFF. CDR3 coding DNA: TGTGCCAGCAGCTTAGCATTAGTAGACACTGAGCAGTTCTTC.

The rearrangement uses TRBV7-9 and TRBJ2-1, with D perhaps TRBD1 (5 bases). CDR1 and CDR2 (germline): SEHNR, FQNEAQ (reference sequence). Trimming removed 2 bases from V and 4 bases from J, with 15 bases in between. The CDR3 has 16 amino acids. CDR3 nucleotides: TGTGCCAGCAGCTTACAGGGTCCAGGGCAGTACAATGAGCAGTTCTTC. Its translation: CASSLQGPGQYNEQFF. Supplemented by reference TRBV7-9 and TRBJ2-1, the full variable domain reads DTGVSQNPRHKITKRGQNVTFRCDPISEHNRLYWYRQTLGQGPEFLTYFQNEAQLEKSRLLSDRFSAERPKGSFSTLEIQRTEQGDSAMYLCASSLQGPGQYNEQFFGPGTRLTVL.

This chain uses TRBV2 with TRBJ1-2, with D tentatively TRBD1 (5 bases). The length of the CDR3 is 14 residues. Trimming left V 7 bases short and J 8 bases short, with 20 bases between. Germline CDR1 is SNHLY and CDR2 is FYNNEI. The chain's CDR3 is CASIVDRSLGGYTF. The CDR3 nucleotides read TGTGCCAGCATTGTAGACAGAAGTTTAGGAGGCTACACCTTC.

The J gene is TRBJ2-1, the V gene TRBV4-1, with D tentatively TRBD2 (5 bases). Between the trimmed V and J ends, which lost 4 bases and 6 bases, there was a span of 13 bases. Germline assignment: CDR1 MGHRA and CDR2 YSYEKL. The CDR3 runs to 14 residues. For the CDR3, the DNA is TGCGCCAGCAGCCCGGGCCCCCGGGGCAATGAGCAGTTCTTC. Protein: CASSPGPRGNEQFF.

The CDR3 DNA is TGTGCCACCAGCAGAGAGTGGGACAGCTCAAATGAGCAGTTCTTC. Protein sequence: CATSREWDSSNEQFF. The chain is built from TRBV15 and TRBJ2-1, with 7 bases matching TRBD1. Germline trimming cut 0 bases from V and 7 bases from J; bases unmatched to any gene: 6. Germline V CDR1 and CDR2: LNHNV, YYDKDF (reference sequence). The CDR3 is 15 residues long. The entire variable domain, with the rest obtained from reference TRBV15 and TRBJ2-1, is as follows: DAMVIQNPRYQVTQFGKPVTLSCSQTLNHNVMYWYQQKSSQAPKLLFHYYDKDFNNEADTPDNFQSRRPNTSFCFLDIRSPGLGDTAMYLCATSREWDSSNEQFFGPGTRLTVL.

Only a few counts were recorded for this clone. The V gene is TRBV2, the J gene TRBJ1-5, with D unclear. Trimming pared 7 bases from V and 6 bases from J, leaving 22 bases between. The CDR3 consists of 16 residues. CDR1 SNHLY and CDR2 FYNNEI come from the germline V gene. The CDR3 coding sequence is TGTGCCAGCAATACGGAGCCTACCCGGGTGGGTCAGCCCCAGCATTTT. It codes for CASNTEPTRVGQPQHF.

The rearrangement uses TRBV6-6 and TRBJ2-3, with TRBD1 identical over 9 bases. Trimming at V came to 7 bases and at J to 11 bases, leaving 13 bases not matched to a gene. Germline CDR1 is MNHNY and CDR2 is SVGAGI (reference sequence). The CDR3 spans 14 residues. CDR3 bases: TGTGCCAGCACTCGACAGGGGGGACGAGTGGGGCAGTATTTT. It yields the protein CASTRQGGRVGQYF.

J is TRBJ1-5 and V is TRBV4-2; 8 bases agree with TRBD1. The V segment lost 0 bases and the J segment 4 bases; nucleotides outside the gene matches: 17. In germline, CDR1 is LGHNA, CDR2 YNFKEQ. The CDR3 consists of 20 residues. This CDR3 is CASSQETHRDRTQGNQPQHF. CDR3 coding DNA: TGTGCCAGCAGCCAAGAGACCCACCGGGACAGGACCCAAGGGAATCAGCCCCAGCATTTT.

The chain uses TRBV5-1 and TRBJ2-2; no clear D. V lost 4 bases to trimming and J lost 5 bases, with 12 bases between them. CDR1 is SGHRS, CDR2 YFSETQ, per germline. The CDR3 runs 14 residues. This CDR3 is CASSPGAWTGELFF. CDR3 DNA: TGCGCCAGCAGCCCCGGTGCCTGGACCGGGGAGCTGTTTTTT.

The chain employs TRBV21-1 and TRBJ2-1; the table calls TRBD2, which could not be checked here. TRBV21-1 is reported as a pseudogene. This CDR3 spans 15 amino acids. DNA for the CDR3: TGTGCCAGCAGCAAAGTTGAAGAGGTCTTGGATGAGCAGTTCTTC. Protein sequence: CASSKVEEVLDEQFF.

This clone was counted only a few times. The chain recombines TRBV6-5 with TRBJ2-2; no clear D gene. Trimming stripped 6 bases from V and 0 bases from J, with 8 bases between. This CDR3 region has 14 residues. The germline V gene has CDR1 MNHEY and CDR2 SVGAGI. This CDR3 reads CASSRTANTGELFF. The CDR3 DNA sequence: TGTGCCAGCAGCCGAACCGCGAACACCGGGGAGCTGTTTTTT.

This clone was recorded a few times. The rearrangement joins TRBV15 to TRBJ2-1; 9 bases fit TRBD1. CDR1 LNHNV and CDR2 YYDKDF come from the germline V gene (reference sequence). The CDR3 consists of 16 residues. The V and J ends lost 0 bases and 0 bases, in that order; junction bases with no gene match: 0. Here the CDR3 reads CATSRETGGSYNEQFF. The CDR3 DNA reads TGTGCCACCAGCAGAGAGACAGGGGGCTCCTACAATGAGCAGTTCTTC. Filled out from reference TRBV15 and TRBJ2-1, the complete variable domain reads DAMVIQNPRYQVTQFGKPVTLSCSQTLNHNVMYWYQQKSSQAPKLLFHYYDKDFNNEADTPDNFQSRRPNTSFCFLDIRSPGLGDTAMYLCATSRETGGSYNEQFFGPGTRLTVL.

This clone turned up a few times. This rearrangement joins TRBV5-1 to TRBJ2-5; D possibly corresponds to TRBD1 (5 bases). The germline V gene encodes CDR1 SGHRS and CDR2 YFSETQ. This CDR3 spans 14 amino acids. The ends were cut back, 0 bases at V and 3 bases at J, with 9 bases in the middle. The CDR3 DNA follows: TGCGCCAGCAGCTTGGTTGCCAGGGAAGAGACCCAGTACTTC. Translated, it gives CASSLVAREETQYF. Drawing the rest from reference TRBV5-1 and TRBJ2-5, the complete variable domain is KAGVTQTPRYLIKTRGQQVTLSCSPISGHRSVSWYQQTPGQGLQFLFEYFSETQRNKGNFPGRFSGRQFSNSRSEMNVSTLELGDSALYLCASSLVAREETQYFGPGTRLLVL.

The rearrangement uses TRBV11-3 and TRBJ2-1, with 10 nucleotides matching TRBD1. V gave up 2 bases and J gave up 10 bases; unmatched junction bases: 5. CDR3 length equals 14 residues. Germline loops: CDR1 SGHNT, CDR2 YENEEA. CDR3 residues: CASSLFVGQGEQFF. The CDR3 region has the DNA TGTGCCAGCAGCTTATTTGTGGGACAGGGGGAGCAGTTCTTC.

The chain's CDR3 is CASSLARVANRKMNTGELFF. CDR3 DNA: TGTGCCAGCAGCCTGGCCCGGGTAGCGAATAGAAAAATGAACACCGGGGAGCTGTTTTTT. The chain is built from TRBV7-6 and TRBJ2-2; possibly TRBD2 for D (5 bases). CDR3 length: 20 residues. CDR1 is SGHVS, CDR2 FNYEAQ, per germline. Deletions cut 5 bases from V and 1 base from J, with 26 bases between.

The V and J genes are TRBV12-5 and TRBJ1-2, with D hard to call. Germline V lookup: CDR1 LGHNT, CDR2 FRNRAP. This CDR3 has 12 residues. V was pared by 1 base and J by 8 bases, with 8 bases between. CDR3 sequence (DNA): TGTGCTAGTGGTTTGGGGTGGACGGGCTACACCTTC. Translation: CASGLGWTGYTF. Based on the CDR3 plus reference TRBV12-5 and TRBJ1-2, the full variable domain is DARVTQTPRHKVTEMGQEVTMRCQPILGHNTVFWYRQTMMQGLELLAYFRNRAPLDDSGMPKDRFSAEMPDATLATLKIQPSEPRDSAVYFCASGLGWTGYTFGSGTRLTVV.

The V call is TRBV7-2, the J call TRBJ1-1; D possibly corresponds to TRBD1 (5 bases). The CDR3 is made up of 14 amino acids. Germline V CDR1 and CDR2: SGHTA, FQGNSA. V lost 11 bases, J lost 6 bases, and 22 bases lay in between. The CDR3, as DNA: TGTGCCGGGGGACCGCCTGGGGTTAACTCTGAAGCTTTCTTT. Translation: CAGGPPGVNSEAFF.

CDR3 residues: CASSLGTGRTYEQYF. CDR3 bases: TGCGCCAGCAGTCTCGGGACAGGCCGAACCTACGAGCAGTACTTC. The chain has TRBV23-1 and TRBJ2-7, with 8 bases fitting TRBD1. TRBV23-1 is an open reading frame, and its role is uncertain. J gave up 2 bases and V 4 bases, and 7 bases lay outside the gene matches. The CDR3 covers 15 residues.

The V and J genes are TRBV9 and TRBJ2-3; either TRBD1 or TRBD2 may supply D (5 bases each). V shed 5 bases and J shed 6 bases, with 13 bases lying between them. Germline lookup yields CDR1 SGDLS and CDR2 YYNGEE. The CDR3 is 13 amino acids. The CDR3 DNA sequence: TGTGCCAGCAGTGAATTGGGACGCGATACGCAGTATTTT. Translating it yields CASSELGRDTQYF. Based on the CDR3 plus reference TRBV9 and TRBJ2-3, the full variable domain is DSGVTQTPKHLITATGQRVTLRCSPRSGDLSVYWYQQSLDQGLQFLIQYYNGEERAKGNILERFSAQQFPDLHSELNLSSLELGDSALYFCASSELGRDTQYFGPGTRLTVL.

In DNA form, the CDR3 reads TGTGCCAGCAGCTTAGGACAGGGGAACACCGGGGAGCTGTTTTTT. Translated: CASSLGQGNTGELFF. J is TRBJ2-2 and V is TRBV7-9; TRBD1 agrees at 7 bases. CDR1 SEHNR and CDR2 FQNEAQ come from the germline V gene (reference sequence). The CDR3 loop spans 15 amino acids. V was pared by 1 base and J by 1 base, with 0 bases of the junction left unmatched.